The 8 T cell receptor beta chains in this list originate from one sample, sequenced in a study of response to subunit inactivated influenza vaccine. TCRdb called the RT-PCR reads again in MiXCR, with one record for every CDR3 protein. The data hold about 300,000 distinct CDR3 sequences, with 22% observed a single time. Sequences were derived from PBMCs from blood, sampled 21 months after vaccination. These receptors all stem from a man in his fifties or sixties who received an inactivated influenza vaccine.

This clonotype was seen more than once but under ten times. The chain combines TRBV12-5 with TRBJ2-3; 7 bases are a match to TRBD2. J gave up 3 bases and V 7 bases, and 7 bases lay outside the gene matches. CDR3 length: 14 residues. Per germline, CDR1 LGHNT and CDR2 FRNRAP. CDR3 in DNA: TGTGCTAGTGCCCTAACTAGCGCAACAGATACGCAGTATTTT. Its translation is CASALTSATDTQYF.

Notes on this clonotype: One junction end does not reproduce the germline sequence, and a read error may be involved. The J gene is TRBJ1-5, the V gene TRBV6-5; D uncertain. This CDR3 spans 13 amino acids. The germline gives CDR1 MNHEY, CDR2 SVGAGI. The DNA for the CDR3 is TGTGCCAGCGGTTACTCTGAAGGTCAGCCCCAGCATTTT. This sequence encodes CASGYSEGQPQHF.

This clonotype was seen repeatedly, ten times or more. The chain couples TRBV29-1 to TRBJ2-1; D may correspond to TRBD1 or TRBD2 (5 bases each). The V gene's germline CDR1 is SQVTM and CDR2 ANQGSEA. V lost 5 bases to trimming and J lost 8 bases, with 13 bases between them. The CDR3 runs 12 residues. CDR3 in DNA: TGCAGCGTTCTGGATGGGACCGATGAGCAGTTCTTC. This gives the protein CSVLDGTDEQFF.

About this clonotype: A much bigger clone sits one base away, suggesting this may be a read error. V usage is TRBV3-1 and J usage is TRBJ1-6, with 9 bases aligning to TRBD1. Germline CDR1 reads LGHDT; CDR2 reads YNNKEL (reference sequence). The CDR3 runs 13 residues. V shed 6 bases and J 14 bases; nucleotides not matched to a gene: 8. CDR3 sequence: CASRGQGVFTLHF. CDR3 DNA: TGTGCCAGCAGGGGACAGGGTGTTTTTACCCTCCACTTT. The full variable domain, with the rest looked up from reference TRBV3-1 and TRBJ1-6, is DTAVSQTPKYLVTQMGNDKSIKCEQNLGHDTMYWYKQDSKKFLKIMFSYNNKELIINETVPNRFSPKSPDKAHLNLHINSLELGDSAVYFCASRGQGVFTLHFGNGTRLTVT.

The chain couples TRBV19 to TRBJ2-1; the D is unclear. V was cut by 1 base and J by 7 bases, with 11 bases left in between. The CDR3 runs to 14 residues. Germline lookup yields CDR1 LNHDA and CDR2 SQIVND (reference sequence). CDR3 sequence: CASSIGFGWNEQFF. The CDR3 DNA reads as TGTGCCAGTAGTATAGGTTTTGGGTGGAATGAGCAGTTCTTC.

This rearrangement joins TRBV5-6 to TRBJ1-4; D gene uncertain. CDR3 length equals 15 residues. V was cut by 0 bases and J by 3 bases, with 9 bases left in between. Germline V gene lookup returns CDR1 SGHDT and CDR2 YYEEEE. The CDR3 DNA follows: TGTGCCAGCAGCTTGGCCAGGCAGCCTAATGAAAAACTGTTTTTT. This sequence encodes CASSLARQPNEKLFF.

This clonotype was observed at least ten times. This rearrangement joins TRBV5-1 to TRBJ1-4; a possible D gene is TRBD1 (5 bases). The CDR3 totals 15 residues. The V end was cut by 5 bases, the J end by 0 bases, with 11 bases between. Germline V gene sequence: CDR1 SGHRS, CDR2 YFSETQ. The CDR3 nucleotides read TGCGCCAGCAGGAAGGACACCTCAACTAATGAAAAACTGTTTTTT. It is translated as CASRKDTSTNEKLFF.

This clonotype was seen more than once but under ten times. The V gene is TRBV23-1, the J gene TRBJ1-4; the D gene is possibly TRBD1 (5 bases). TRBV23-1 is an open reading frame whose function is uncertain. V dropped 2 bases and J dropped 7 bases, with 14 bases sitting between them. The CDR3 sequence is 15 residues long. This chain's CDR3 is CASSQKGRRFEKLFF. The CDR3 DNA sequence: TGCGCCAGCAGTCAAAAGGGACGGAGATTTGAAAAACTGTTTTTT.